What follows are 12 T cell receptor beta chains derived from one specimen sequenced in a study of T cell responses to AZD1222 COVID-19 vaccine. The data were produced by immunoSEQ multiplex PCR, yet TCRdb's version contains in-frame clones alone and is incomplete. Of about 160,000 clones listed, roughly 94% are singletons. The material sequenced was peripheral blood, taken 28 days after the second AZD1222 dose. The receptors were gathered from an adult who received the AZD1222 COVID-19 vaccine.

The chain links TRBV4-1 to TRBJ1-4, with 7 positions matching TRBD1. Germline V gene data show CDR1 as MGHRA and CDR2 as YSYEKL. After removal of 1 base from V and 0 bases from J, the junction contained 5 bases not matched to a gene. This CDR3 contains 17 residues. Written as DNA, the CDR3 is TGCGCCAGCAGCCAAGGGAGACAGGGAGCAACTAATGAAAAACTGTTTTTT. It translates to CASSQGRQGATNEKLFF.

This clone was seen just once. The chain combines TRBV25-1 with TRBJ2-3; the D call may be TRBD1 or TRBD2 (5 bases each). The germline gives CDR1 MGHDK, CDR2 SYGVNS. The V and J ends lost 1 base and 0 bases respectively, with 11 bases between them. The CDR3 totals 16 residues. The CDR3 DNA reads TGTGCCAGCAGTGAATTGGGGGTCCGGAGCACAGATACGCAGTATTTT. It codes for CASSELGVRSTDTQYF.

The V and J genes are TRBV7-2 and TRBJ2-6; maybe TRBD2 (5 bases). Trimming took off 5 bases at V and 2 bases at J, with 10 bases between the two ends. The germline V gene encodes CDR1 SGHTA and CDR2 FQGNSA. The CDR3 totals 15 residues. In nucleotides, the CDR3 is TGTGCCAGCAGCGACCGGGAAGCTGGGGCCAACGTCCTGACTTTC. It is translated as CASSDREAGANVLTF.

This chain links TRBV20-1 with TRBJ2-1; the D is unclear. CDR3 length equals 10 residues. Trimming left V 5 bases short and J 9 bases short, with 8 bases between. CDR1 is DFQATT and CDR2 is SNEGSKA in the germline V gene (reference sequence). The CDR3 region is CSARLVEQFF. CDR3 sequence (DNA): TGCAGTGCTCGGCTCGTTGAGCAGTTCTTC.

The genes are TRBV6-4 and TRBJ2-7; D is perhaps TRBD1 or TRBD2 (5 bases each). The CDR3 has 16 amino acids. With 4 bases removed from V and 0 bases from J, the gap between germline ends came to 16 bases. Germline CDR1 reads MRHNA; CDR2 reads SNTAGT. The CDR3 DNA sequence: TGTGCCAGCAGTGGGCTGTGGGGGTTTGCCTCCTACGAGCAGTACTTC. Its protein product is CASSGLWGFASYEQYF.

The chain recombines TRBV9 with TRBJ1-4; the match to TRBD1 covers 9 bases. The V and J ends lost 3 bases and 3 bases, in that order; junction bases with no gene match: 3. Germline V gene sequence: CDR1 SGDLS, CDR2 YYNGEE. CDR3 length: 15 residues. The DNA of the CDR3 is TGTGCCAGCAGCGCGGACAGGGGCCCTAATGAAAAACTGTTTTTT. Amino acids: CASSADRGPNEKLFF.

The chain joins TRBV28 to TRBJ1-2; 12 bases line up with TRBD1. Losses at the gene ends were 4 bases for V and 8 bases for J; bases not matched to a gene: 8. This CDR3 is 15 amino acids long. Germline values: CDR1 MDHEN, CDR2 SYDVKM. CDR3 in amino acids: CASSSTGQGAGGYTF. CDR3 sequence (DNA): TGTGCCAGCAGTTCAACGGGACAGGGGGCGGGAGGCTACACCTTC.

This clone showed up just once. This chain connects TRBV9 to TRBJ2-5; possibly TRBD2 for D (6 bases). The CDR3 extends over 15 amino acids. Germline CDR1 and CDR2: SGDLS and YYNGEE. V was shortened by 0 bases and J by 5 bases, with 14 bases between the two germline ends. The CDR3 here is CASSVGQGGGETQYF. The CDR3 bases are TGTGCCAGCAGCGTAGGGCAGGGTGGAGGGGAGACCCAGTACTTC.

Written as DNA, the CDR3 is TGTGCCAGCAGCCAAGACGAGGGAGCGGGAGTCGACACCGGGGAGCTGTTTTTT. Its translation: CASSQDEGAGVDTGELFF. The chain has TRBV3-1 (or the pseudogene TRBV3-2) and TRBJ2-2; 8 bases map to TRBD2. Trimming took 0 bases from V and 3 from J; bases not matched to a gene: 9. The CDR3 extends over 18 amino acids. CDR1 and CDR2 from the germline V gene are LGHDT and YNNKEL (reference sequence).

The rearrangement uses TRBV28 and TRBJ2-7; D assignment may be TRBD1 or TRBD2 (5 bases each). The CDR3 runs to 13 residues. The V and J ends lost 1 base and 6 bases respectively, with 10 bases between them. CDR1 and CDR2 from the germline V gene are MDHEN and SYDVKM. CDR3 in amino acids: CASSLLQGREQYF. CDR3 nucleotides: TGTGCCAGCAGTTTATTGCAGGGACGCGAGCAGTACTTC.

The chain links TRBV2 to TRBJ1-3, with D hard to call. The CDR3 sequence is 14 residues long. Deletions cut 6 bases from V and 0 bases from J, with 9 bases between. CDR1 is SNHLY and CDR2 is FYNNEI in the germline V gene. CDR3 amino acids: CASRAQVSGNTIYF. The CDR3 region has the DNA TGTGCCAGCAGGGCTCAGGTCTCTGGAAACACCATATATTTT.

This rearrangement joins TRBV30 to TRBJ2-7; 7 bases line up with TRBD1. Trimming took 1 base from V and 2 from J; bases not matched to a gene: 2. The V gene's germline CDR1 is GTSNPN and CDR2 SVGIG (reference sequence). The CDR3 consists of 13 residues. CDR3 nucleotide sequence: TGTGCCTGGAGTGACGGGACAGCCTACGAGCAGTACTTC. Amino acids: CAWSDGTAYEQYF.